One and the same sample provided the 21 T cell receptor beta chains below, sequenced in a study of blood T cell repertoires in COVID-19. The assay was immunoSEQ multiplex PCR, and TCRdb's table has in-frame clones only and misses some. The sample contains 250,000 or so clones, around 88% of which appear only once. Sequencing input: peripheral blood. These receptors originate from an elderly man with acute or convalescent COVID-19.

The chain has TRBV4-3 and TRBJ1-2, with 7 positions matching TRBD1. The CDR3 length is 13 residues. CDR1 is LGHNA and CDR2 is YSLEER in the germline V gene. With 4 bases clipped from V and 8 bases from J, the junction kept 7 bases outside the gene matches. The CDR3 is CASSPTGQSGYTF. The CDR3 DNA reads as TGCGCCAGCAGCCCGACAGGGCAAAGCGGCTACACCTTC.

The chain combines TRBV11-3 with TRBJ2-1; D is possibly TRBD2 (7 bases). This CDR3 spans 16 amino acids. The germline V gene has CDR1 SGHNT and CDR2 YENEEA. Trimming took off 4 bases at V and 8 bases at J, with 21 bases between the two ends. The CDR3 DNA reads TGTGCCAGCAGCTCCTCCAGGGGCGTAGGGAGGGATGAGCAGTTCTTC. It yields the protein CASSSSRGVGRDEQFF.

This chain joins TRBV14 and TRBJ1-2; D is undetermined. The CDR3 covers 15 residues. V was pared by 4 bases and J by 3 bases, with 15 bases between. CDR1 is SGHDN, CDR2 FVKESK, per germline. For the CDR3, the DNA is TGTGCCAGCAGCCGGCTGAGCGAAGACGACTATGGCTACACCTTC. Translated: CASSRLSEDDYGYTF.

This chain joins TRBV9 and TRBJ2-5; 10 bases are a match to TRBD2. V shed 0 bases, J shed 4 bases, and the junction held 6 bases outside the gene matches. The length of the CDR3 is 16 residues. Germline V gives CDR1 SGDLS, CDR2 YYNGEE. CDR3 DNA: TGTGCCAGCAGCGTAGGGAATAGCGGGGGGCTAGAGACCCAGTACTTC. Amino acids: CASSVGNSGGLETQYF.

CDR3 loop: CASSQGGDRGRNIQYF. CDR3 coding DNA: TGTGCCAGCAGCCAAGGCGGCGACAGGGGGCGAAACATTCAGTACTTC. The genes are TRBV3-1 (or the pseudogene TRBV3-2) and TRBJ2-4; 10 bases fit TRBD1. V lost 1 base, J lost 6 bases, and 6 bases stayed unmatched. Germline V lookup: CDR1 LGHDT, CDR2 YNNKEL (reference sequence). The CDR3 is 16 amino acids.

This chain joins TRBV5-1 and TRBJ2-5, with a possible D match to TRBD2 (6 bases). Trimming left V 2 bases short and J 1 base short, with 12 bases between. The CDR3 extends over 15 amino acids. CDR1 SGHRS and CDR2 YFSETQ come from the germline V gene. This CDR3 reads CASSLIPRGQETQYF. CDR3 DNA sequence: TGCGCCAGCAGCTTAATCCCGCGGGGCCAAGAGACCCAGTACTTC.

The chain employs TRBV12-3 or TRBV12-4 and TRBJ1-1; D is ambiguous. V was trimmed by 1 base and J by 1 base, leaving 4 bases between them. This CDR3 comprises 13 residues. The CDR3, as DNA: TGTGCCAGCAGTTTAGGTCAGAACACTGAAGCTTTCTTT. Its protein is CASSLGQNTEAFF.

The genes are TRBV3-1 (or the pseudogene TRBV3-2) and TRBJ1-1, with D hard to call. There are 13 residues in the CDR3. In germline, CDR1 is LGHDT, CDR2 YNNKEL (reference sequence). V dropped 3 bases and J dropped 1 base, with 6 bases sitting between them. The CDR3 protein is CASSHPENTEAFF. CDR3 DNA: TGTGCCAGCAGCCATCCAGAGAACACTGAAGCTTTCTTT.

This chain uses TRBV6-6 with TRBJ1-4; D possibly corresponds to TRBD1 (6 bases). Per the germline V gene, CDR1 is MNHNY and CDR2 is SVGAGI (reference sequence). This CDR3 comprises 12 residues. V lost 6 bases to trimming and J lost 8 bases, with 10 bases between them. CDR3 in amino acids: CASRPRGEKLFF. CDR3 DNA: TGTGCCAGCAGACCGAGGGGGGAAAAACTGTTTTTT.

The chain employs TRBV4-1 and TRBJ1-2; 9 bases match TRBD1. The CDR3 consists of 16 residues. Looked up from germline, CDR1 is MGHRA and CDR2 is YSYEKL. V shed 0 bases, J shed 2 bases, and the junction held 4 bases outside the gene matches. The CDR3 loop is CASSQDTGGWNYGYTF. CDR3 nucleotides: TGCGCCAGCAGCCAAGACACAGGGGGCTGGAACTATGGCTACACCTTC.

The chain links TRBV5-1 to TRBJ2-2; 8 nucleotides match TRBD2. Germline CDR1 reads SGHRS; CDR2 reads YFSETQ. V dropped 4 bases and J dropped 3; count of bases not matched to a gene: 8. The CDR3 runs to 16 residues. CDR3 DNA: TGCGCCAGCAGCAGACCAGCGGGGGCCGACACCGGGGAGCTGTTTTTT. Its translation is CASSRPAGADTGELFF.

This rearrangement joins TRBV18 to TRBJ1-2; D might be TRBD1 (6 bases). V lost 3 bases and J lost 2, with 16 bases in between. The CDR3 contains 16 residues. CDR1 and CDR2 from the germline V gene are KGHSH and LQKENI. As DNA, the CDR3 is TGTGCCAGCTCACCCATCCAGGGGCAGGTCAACTATGGCTACACCTTC. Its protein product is CASSPIQGQVNYGYTF.

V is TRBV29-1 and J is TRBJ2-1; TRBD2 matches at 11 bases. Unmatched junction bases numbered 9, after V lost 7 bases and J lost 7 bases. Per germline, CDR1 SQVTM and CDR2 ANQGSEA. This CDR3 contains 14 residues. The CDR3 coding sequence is TGCAGCGCCAACCTAGCGGGGGGCTGGAATGAGCAGTTCTTC. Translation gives CSANLAGGWNEQFF.

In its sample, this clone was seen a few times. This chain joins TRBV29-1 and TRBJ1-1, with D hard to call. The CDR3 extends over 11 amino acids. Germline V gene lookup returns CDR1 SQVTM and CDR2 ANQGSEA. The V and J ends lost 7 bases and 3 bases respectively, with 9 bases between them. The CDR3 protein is CSEVRYTEAFF. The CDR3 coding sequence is TGCAGCGAAGTGCGATACACTGAAGCTTTCTTT.

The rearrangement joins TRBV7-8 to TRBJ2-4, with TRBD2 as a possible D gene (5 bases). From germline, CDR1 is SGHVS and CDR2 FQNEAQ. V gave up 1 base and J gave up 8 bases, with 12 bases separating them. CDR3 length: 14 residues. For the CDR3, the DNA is TGTGCCAGCAGCTTAGAATGGACTGCGGACATTCAGTACTTC. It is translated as CASSLEWTADIQYF.

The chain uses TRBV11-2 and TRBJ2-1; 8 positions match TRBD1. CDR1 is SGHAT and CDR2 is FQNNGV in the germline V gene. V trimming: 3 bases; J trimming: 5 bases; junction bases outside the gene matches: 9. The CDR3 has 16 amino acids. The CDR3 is CASSFGGGQANNEQFF. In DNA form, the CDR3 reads TGTGCCAGCAGCTTTGGTGGGGGACAGGCGAACAATGAGCAGTTCTTC.

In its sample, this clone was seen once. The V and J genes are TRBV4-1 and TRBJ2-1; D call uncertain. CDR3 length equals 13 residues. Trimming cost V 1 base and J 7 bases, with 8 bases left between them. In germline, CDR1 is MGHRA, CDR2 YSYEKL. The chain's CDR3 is CASSQGLENEQFF. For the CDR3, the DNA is TGCGCCAGCAGCCAAGGGCTTGAAAATGAGCAGTTCTTC.

Here the CDR3 reads CASSNYERGSLSEQFF. The CDR3 nucleotides read TGTGCCAGCAGCAATTATGAGCGGGGGAGCTTGTCTGAGCAGTTCTTC. This chain uses TRBV11-2 with TRBJ2-1; TRBD2 matches at 8 bases. CDR1 and CDR2 from the germline V gene are SGHAT and FQNNGV. This CDR3 comprises 16 residues. V was clipped by 5 bases and J by 9 bases; unmatched bases: 15.

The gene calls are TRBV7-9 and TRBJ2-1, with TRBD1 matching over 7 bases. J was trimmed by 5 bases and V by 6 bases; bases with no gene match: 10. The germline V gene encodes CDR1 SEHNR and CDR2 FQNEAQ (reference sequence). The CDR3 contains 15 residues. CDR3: CASRRAGTANNEQFF. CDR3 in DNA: TGTGCCAGCAGACGTGCCGGGACAGCCAACAATGAGCAGTTCTTC.

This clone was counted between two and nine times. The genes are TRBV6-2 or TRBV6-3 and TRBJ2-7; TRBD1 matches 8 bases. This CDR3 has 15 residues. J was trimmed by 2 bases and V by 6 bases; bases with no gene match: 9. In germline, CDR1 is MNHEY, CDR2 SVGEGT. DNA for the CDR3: TGTGCCAGCAGCCTCCCCTCGGACAGGGCCTACGAGCAGTACTTC. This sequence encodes CASSLPSDRAYEQYF.

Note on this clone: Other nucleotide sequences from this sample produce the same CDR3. The CDR3 sequence is CASSMASGRYTGELFF. The CDR3 DNA follows: TGTGCCAGTAGTATGGCCAGCGGGAGGTACACCGGGGAGCTGTTTTTT. The genes are TRBV19 and TRBJ2-2; 9 bases match TRBD2. The CDR3 loop spans 16 amino acids. V lost 3 bases, J lost 3 bases, and 5 bases stayed unmatched. From germline, CDR1 is LNHDA and CDR2 SQIVND (reference sequence).